The 17 T cell receptor beta chains below all came from one sample that was sequenced in a study of blood T cell repertoires in COVID-19. The table came from immunoSEQ multiplex PCR; TCRdb's copy has only in-frame clones and leaves some out. The sample has 150,000 to 200,000 clones; around nine tenths are singletons. The source material was peripheral blood. Receptor source: a man aged 55 to 69 with active or convalescent COVID-19.

The chain links TRBV27 to TRBJ1-5; D may be TRBD1 (5 bases). Germline V lookup: CDR1 MNHEY, CDR2 SMNVEV (reference sequence). The CDR3 runs to 16 residues. Trimming removed 1 base at V and 1 base at J, with 11 bases between. CDR3 region: CASSLFGGWSNQPQHF. As DNA, the CDR3 is TGTGCCAGCAGTTTATTTGGGGGGTGGAGCAATCAGCCCCAGCATTTT.

V gene TRBV19 combines with J gene TRBJ1-2; maybe TRBD1 (5 bases). V dropped 7 bases and J dropped 6 bases, with 18 bases sitting between them. The germline gives CDR1 LNHDA, CDR2 SQIVND (reference sequence). CDR3 length: 14 amino acids. CDR3 amino acids: CASTSRGSVDGYTF. The DNA for the CDR3 is TGTGCCAGTACCTCAAGGGGCTCGGTTGATGGCTACACCTTC. The variable domain in full, completed from reference TRBV19 and TRBJ1-2, reads DGGITQSPKYLFRKEGQNVTLSCEQNLNHDAMYWYRQDPGQGLRLIYYSQIVNDFQKGDIAEGYSVSREKKESFPLTVTSAQKNPTAFYLCASTSRGSVDGYTFGSGTRLTVV.

This clone was seen just once. The chain couples TRBV1 to TRBJ2-7; the DNA was not used to check the table's D call, TRBD1. TRBV1 is described as a pseudogene. The CDR3 has 20 amino acids. The CDR3 is CTSSQFGGQSTQYHSYEQYF. The CDR3 DNA sequence: TGCACCAGCAGCCAGTTCGGCGGACAGTCGACACAGTACCACTCCTACGAGCAGTACTTC.

This clone was seen a single time. The chain recombines TRBV29-1 with TRBJ1-1; 7 nucleotides align to TRBD1. The CDR3 contains 13 residues. Germline V CDR1 and CDR2: SQVTM, ANQGSEA. The junction had 9 bases not matched to a gene; V was cut back by 7 bases and J by 4 bases. The CDR3 DNA follows: TGCAGCGCCTCTACCCGACAGGGCACTGAAGCTTTCTTT. Translating it yields CSASTRQGTEAFF.

The chain couples TRBV5-1 to TRBJ1-2; tentative D call: TRBD1 (6 bases). Germline V gene data show CDR1 as SGHRS and CDR2 as YFSETQ. With 0 bases removed from V and 8 bases from J, the gap between germline ends came to 17 bases. This CDR3 is built from 15 residues. The CDR3 here is CASSLAEGTQEGYTF. The DNA of the CDR3 is TGCGCCAGCAGCTTGGCCGAGGGGACACAAGAGGGCTACACCTTC.

V is TRBV25-1 and J is TRBJ2-7; 7 nucleotides agree with TRBD2. In germline, CDR1 is MGHDK, CDR2 SYGVNS. This CDR3 is built from 13 residues. V shed 8 bases, J shed 2 bases, and the junction held 6 bases outside the gene matches. In DNA, the CDR3 is TGTGCCAGCCGGGGGGACCCGCCCTACGAGCAGTACTTC. Encoded protein: CASRGDPPYEQYF.

The CDR3 DNA reads as TGTGCCAGCAGCTTCGGGTCGGGGGGGCTCCAAGAGACCCAGTACTTC. Its protein is CASSFGSGGLQETQYF. V is TRBV5-4 and J is TRBJ2-5; 8 bases match TRBD2. The CDR3 length is 16 residues. V lost 2 bases to trimming and J lost 1 base; unmatched junction nucleotides: 7. Looked up from germline, CDR1 is SGHNT and CDR2 is YYREEE (reference sequence).

This chain joins TRBV5-1 and TRBJ2-3; 8 bases line up with TRBD2. Germline V lookup: CDR1 SGHRS, CDR2 YFSETQ. The trim removed 2 bases at V and 2 bases at J, leaving 1 base unmatched. This CDR3 is 14 amino acids long. CDR3 sequence reads: CASSFSGATDTQYF. DNA of the CDR3: TGCGCCAGCAGCTTTAGCGGGGCCACAGATACGCAGTATTTT.

The DNA of the CDR3 is TGTGCCAGCAGCGTAGTAGGCCAGGGAAAATATGGCTACACCTTC. Protein sequence: CASSVVGQGKYGYTF. This chain links TRBV9 with TRBJ1-2; D might be TRBD1 (5 bases). The CDR3 totals 15 residues. Germline V gives CDR1 SGDLS, CDR2 YYNGEE. Trimming pared 0 bases from V and 5 bases from J, leaving 14 bases between.

This chain links TRBV5-1 with TRBJ1-1; weak D call: TRBD1 (6 bases). V was cut by 4 bases and J by 1 base, with 11 bases left in between. The CDR3 runs 14 residues. The germline V gene encodes CDR1 SGHRS and CDR2 YFSETQ. The CDR3 DNA reads as TGCGCCAGCAGCCCAATGGGACAGAACACTGAAGCTTTCTTT. It is translated as CASSPMGQNTEAFF.

About this clone: The same CDR3 is also encoded by other DNA sequences in this sample. The rearrangement joins TRBV6-5 to TRBJ1-1; TRBD1 aligns across 7 bases. V was clipped by 6 bases and J by 0 bases; unmatched bases: 4. Germline V gives CDR1 MNHEY, CDR2 SVGAGI. The CDR3 has 14 amino acids. This CDR3 is CASRSGQLNTEAFF. DNA of the CDR3: TGTGCCAGCAGATCGGGACAGCTGAACACTGAAGCTTTCTTT.

The chain employs TRBV23-1 and TRBJ2-2, with D possibly TRBD2 on 6 matching bases. TRBV23-1 is flagged as an ORF with uncertain function. The CDR3 runs to 15 residues. Trimming removed 3 bases at V and 4 bases at J, with 12 bases between. The CDR3, as DNA: TGCGCCAGCAGTCAGTTTCGGGGGATCACCGGGGAGCTGTTTTTT. This sequence encodes CASSQFRGITGELFF.

The rearrangement joins TRBV29-1 to TRBJ2-4; D unresolved. Germline V gene data show CDR1 as SQVTM and CDR2 as ANQGSEA. Trimming took 4 bases from V and 0 from J, leaving 10 bases between them. The CDR3 has 14 amino acids. CDR3 region: CSVVGDLAKNIQYF. DNA of the CDR3: TGCAGCGTTGTAGGAGACCTAGCCAAAAACATTCAGTACTTC.

V gene TRBV7-9 combines with J gene TRBJ1-1; D is unresolved. V lost 5 bases and J lost 1, with 11 bases in between. The CDR3 is made up of 14 amino acids. In germline, CDR1 is SEHNR, CDR2 FQNEAQ (reference sequence). CDR3 in DNA: TGTGCCAGCAGCCAGCAGGCTTCGAACACTGAAGCTTTCTTT. Translation gives CASSQQASNTEAFF.

The chain couples TRBV5-1 to TRBJ2-5; TRBD1 might be the D (6 bases). The germline V gene encodes CDR1 SGHRS and CDR2 YFSETQ. Trimming shortened V by 9 bases and J by 2 bases, and 17 bases separated the two germline ends. This CDR3 has 14 residues. CDR3 sequence: CATKQGQLQETQYF. The CDR3 bases are TGCGCCACAAAGCAGGGACAATTACAAGAGACCCAGTACTTC.

This clone showed up just once. The chain is built from TRBV18 and TRBJ1-4; maybe TRBD1 (6 bases). The CDR3 is 16 amino acids. Germline CDR1 is KGHSH and CDR2 is LQKENI. Trimming removed 0 bases at V and 7 bases at J, with 15 bases between. CDR3 region: CASSPPSQGMVEKLFF. CDR3 sequence (DNA): TGTGCCAGCTCACCACCATCACAGGGCATGGTTGAAAAACTGTTTTTT.

V and J are TRBV27 and TRBJ1-4; tentatively, D is TRBD1 (6 bases). Per the germline V gene, CDR1 is MNHEY and CDR2 is SMNVEV (reference sequence). V lost 2 bases and J 2 bases, leaving 18 bases between the germline ends. The CDR3 runs 18 residues. The CDR3 nucleotides read TGTGCCAGCAGTTTACGCGCACCTCAACAGGGCACTAATGAAAAACTGTTTTTT. It yields the protein CASSLRAPQQGTNEKLFF. The entire variable domain, with the rest obtained from reference TRBV27 and TRBJ1-4, is as follows: EAQVTQNPRYLITVTGKKLTVTCSQNMNHEYMSWYRQDPGLGLRQIYYSMNVEVTDKGDVPEGYKVSRKEKRNFPLILESPSPNQTSLYFCASSLRAPQQGTNEKLFFGSGTQLSVL.